Each of the 3 T cell receptor beta chains below was sequenced from the same sample in a study of human T cells and chemical hapten exposure. Time point indicated: patch test 1, 2 weeks after DPC sensitization. Treatment defined: therapeutic diphenylcyclopropenone sensitization with weekly scalp DPC. TCRdb independently ran MiXCR on the RACE reads; one entry per CDR3 protein. Of just under 350,000 distinct CDR3 sequences in the sample, approximately 6.9% were seen once. The sequences come from whole blood, collected in connection with sensitization to the hapten diphenylcyclopropenone (DPC). The receptors were gathered from a woman under 30 with alopecia areata. Some clones in this sample may be carry-over from other donors' samples.

In its sample, this clonotype was seen once. This chain uses TRBV7-2 with TRBJ1-3, with a possible D match to TRBD1 (5 bases). With 1 base removed from V and 12 bases from J, the gap between germline ends came to 13 bases. From germline, CDR1 is SGHTA and CDR2 FQGNSA. The CDR3 totals 13 residues. The CDR3 bases are TGTGCCAGCAGCTTAGTTGCCGGGGGGATCATATATTTT. Translating gives CASSLVAGGIIYF.

In this sample, this clonotype turned up many times. This chain links TRBV24-1 with TRBJ2-5; 11 nucleotides match TRBD2. Trimming at V came to 2 bases and at J to 1 base, leaving 2 bases not matched to a gene. This CDR3 contains 16 residues. Looked up from germline, CDR1 is KGHDR and CDR2 is SFDVKD. As DNA, the CDR3 is TGTGCCACCAGTGATTCCGGGACTAGCGGCCAAGAGACCCAGTACTTC. Translation gives CATSDSGTSGQETQYF.

This clonotype was counted a few times. This chain links TRBV6-1 with TRBJ2-1, with 13 bases identical to TRBD2. CDR1 and CDR2 from the germline V gene are MNHNS and SASEGT. V gave up 3 bases and J gave up 9 bases; unmatched junction bases: 11. This CDR3 is built from 17 residues. Here the CDR3 DNA reads TGTGCCAGCAGTGATCCCGCCACTAGCGGGGGGGCGGGTGAGCAGTTCTTC. Protein product: CASSDPATSGGAGEQFF.